The source of this T cell receptor (beta chain) is a study of metastatic and nonmetastatic thyroid tumors. There are a few counts of this clone. What it recognizes is unknown. Authors' data handling: The study's classifier, a distant-metastasis tool for papillary thyroid cancer, was built using CDR3 differences across clinicopathological groups. TCRdb re-analyzed the PCR reads through MiXCR. TCRdb's processing, not the authors' own work, is the source of the V and J calls. The sample has 15,000 to 20,000 clones, around 21% seen once. Points from the study as a whole: The study reportedly found significantly higher TCR beta diversity in malignant thyroid tumors than benign nodules, in blood and tumor.

Patients had received no treatment of any kind before thyroid surgery. Trimming left V 3 bases short and J 3 bases short, with 13 bases between. The CDR3 totals 15 residues. The germline V gene encodes CDR1 KGHDR and CDR2 SFDVKD. V usage is TRBV24-1 and J usage is TRBJ1-2, with D possibly being TRBD1 (6 bases). The sequence was collected from a female donor with papillary thyroid cancer or a benign thyroid nodule (not recorded which). Some clones in this sample may be carry-over from other donors' samples. The sample comprised adjacent normal tissue. The CDR3 DNA follows: TGTGCCACCAGTGATAGCAGGGGAAAGGACTATGGCTACACCTTC. Translation gives CATSDSRGKDYGYTF.